Reported below is one T cell receptor (beta chain). The sample belongs to a study of graft-versus-host responses after intestinal transplantation. Only in-frame clones appear in the TCRdb table, and some are missing; sequencing was by immunoSEQ multiplex PCR. This sample yields 15,000 to 20,000 clones, of which 90% are seen a single time; under 2% belongs to the top ten. The sample in question was PBMCs, obtained 350 to 400 days after transplant. The receptor's source is a human patient who received an intestinal transplant, so some T cells may come from the graft donor.

The DNA of the CDR3 is TGTGCCACCAGCAGAGACTTGGACAGGAGTCGTGGCTACACCTTC. Translating gives CATSRDLDRSRGYTF. The rearrangement links TRBV15 to TRBJ1-2; TRBD1 agrees at 7 bases. This CDR3 spans 15 amino acids. Germline loops: CDR1 LNHNV, CDR2 YYDKDF (reference sequence). V shed 0 bases, J shed 7 bases, and the junction held 8 bases outside the gene matches. The complete variable domain, with remaining parts taken from reference TRBV15 and TRBJ1-2, reads DAMVIQNPRYQVTQFGKPVTLSCSQTLNHNVMYWYQQKSSQAPKLLFHYYDKDFNNEADTPDNFQSRRPNTSFCFLDIRSPGLGDTAMYLCATSRDLDRSRGYTFGSGTRLTVV.